This section outlines one T cell receptor beta chain sequence together with its context. Its antigen remains unidentified. This specimen belongs to a study of shared clonotypes between healthy human individuals. Study-wide points: Sharing across four donors was highest in naive CD4 (around 5%) and lowest in memory CD8 (0.4%).

Partitioning of CD4+ cells yielded a CD45RA+ naive subset and a CD45RA-negative memory subset. This CDR3 is 13 amino acids long. The ends were cut back, 4 bases at V and 6 bases at J, with 10 bases in the middle. Per the germline V gene, CDR1 is KGHSH and CDR2 is LQKENI. How the authors handled the data: Junction-only immunoSEQ data arrived without quality scores, meaning filtering differed. Method: immunoSEQ multiplex PCR; TCRdb's copy keeps in-frame clones and lacks some. From that table come the V and J calls and clone size; the DNA was used to work out D and trimming. Among a few million clones listed, around nine tenths were seen once.

The chain joins TRBV18 to TRBJ2-1, with D unclear. This TCR was sampled from a man between 18 and 35 years old in good health. The sample taken for sequencing was naive CD4+ T cells sorted from blood. The subset here: CD45RA+ positively selected. DNA of the CDR3: TGTGCCAGCTCACTTTTGACTTTCAATGAGCAGTTCTTC. Encoded protein: CASSLLTFNEQFF.